This T cell receptor beta chain was captured by sequencing in a study of blood T cell repertoires in COVID-19. In this sample, this clone turned up a few times. Germline CDR1 is SGHAT and CDR2 is FQNNGV. Trimming took 3 bases from V and 15 from J, leaving 21 bases between them. This CDR3 is 14 amino acids long. Only in-frame clones appear in the TCRdb table, and some are missing; sequencing was by immunoSEQ multiplex PCR. The repertoire holds about 87,000 clones, with over 70% as singletons. This rearrangement joins TRBV11-2 to TRBJ2-1; a possible D gene is TRBD2 (7 bases). Sequenced sample: peripheral blood. This clonotype was sampled from a woman in her fifties or sixties with acute or convalescent COVID-19. CDR3 loop: CASSFLQGGGRTFF. The CDR3 DNA reads as TGTGCCAGCAGCTTCCTCCAAGGGGGGGGTCGAACGTTCTTC.